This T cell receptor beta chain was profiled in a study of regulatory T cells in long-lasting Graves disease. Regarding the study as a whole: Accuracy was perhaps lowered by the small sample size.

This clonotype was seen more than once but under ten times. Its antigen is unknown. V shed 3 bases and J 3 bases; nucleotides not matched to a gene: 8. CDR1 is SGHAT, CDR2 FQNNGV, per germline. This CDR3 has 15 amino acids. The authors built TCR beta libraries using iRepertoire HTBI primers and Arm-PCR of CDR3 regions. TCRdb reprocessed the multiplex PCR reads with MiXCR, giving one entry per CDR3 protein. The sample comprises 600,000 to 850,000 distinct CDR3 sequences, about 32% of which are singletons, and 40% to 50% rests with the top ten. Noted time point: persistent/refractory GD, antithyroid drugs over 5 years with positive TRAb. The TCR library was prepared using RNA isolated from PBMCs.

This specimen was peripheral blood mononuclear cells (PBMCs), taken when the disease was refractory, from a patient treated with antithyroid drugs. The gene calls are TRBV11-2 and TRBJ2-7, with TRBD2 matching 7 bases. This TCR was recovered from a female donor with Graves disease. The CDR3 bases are TGTGCCAGCAGCTTCACCCCTAGCGGCTTCTACGAGCAGTACTTC. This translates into CASSFTPSGFYEQYF.